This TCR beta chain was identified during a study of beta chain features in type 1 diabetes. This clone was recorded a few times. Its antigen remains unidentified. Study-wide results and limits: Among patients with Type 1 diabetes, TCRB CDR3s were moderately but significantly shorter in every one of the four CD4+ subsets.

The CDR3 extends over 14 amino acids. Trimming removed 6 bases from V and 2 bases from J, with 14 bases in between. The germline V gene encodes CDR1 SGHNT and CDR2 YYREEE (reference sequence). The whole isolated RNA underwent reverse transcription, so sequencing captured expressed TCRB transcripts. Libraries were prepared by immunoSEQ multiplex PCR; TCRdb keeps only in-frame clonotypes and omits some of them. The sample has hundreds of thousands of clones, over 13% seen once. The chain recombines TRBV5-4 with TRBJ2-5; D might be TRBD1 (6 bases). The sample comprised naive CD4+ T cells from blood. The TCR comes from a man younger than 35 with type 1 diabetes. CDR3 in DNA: TGTGCCAGCACCCCAGGGACAAAACAAGAGACCCAGTACTTC. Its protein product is CASTPGTKQETQYF.